The clone carrying this T cell receptor beta chain came up once. The sample comes from a study of blood T cell repertoires in COVID-19. Background on the study: Samples came from the United States, Italy and Spain, spanning acute and convalescent COVID-19. T cells, B-cell-depleted T cells, or PBMCs provided the cDNA or gDNA that served as material.

Using immunoSEQ multiplex PCR, the repertoire was profiled, and TCRdb retains in-frame clones only, with some absent. The data hold 300,000 to 450,000 clones, with around 90% observed a single time. This TCR came from a human donor in a cohort sampled during active COVID-19. The material sequenced was peripheral blood.

CDR3 bases: TGTGCCAGCAGCAGGACAGGGGGCGACTACGAGCAGTACTTC. This encodes CASSRTGGDYEQYF. This chain links TRBV27 with TRBJ2-7; TRBD1 aligns across 11 bases. V dropped 6 bases and J dropped 3; count of bases not matched to a gene: 4. CDR1 and CDR2 (germline): MNHEY, SMNVEV (reference sequence). The length of the CDR3 is 14 residues.